Each of the 22 T cell receptor beta chains below was sequenced from the same sample in a study of T cell clonotyping in hematopoietic cell transplantation. Assay used: immunoSEQ multiplex PCR; TCRdb lists only in-frame clones, some missing. The data contain about 9,000 clones, about 86% of them singletons. The starting material was PBMCs, obtained 180 days after allogeneic stem cell transplant. These receptors were collected from a human patient who had an allogeneic stem cell transplant, so the T cells may come from the graft donor. The donor label of this sample is uncertain. Some clones in this sample may be carry-over from other donors' samples.

The chain has TRBV4-1 and TRBJ2-7; perhaps TRBD1 as D (6 bases). Germline CDR1 reads MGHRA; CDR2 reads YSYEKL. This CDR3 contains 14 residues. V was clipped by 2 bases and J by 8 bases, with 16 bases between them. CDR3 sequence: CASSQPRQAWQQYF. CDR3 in DNA: TGCGCCAGCAGCCAACCCCGACAGGCGTGGCAGCAGTACTTC.

J is TRBJ1-3 and V is TRBV2; D remains unclear. Trimming took off 5 bases at V and 0 bases at J, with 23 bases between the two ends. The CDR3 has 19 amino acids. Germline lookup yields CDR1 SNHLY and CDR2 FYNNEI. CDR3 residues: CASSNSIGGRMSSGNTIYF. CDR3 nucleotides: TGTGCCAGCAGTAATTCCATAGGCGGCAGGATGAGCTCTGGAAACACCATATATTTT.

This chain connects TRBV9 to TRBJ1-2; no clear D. The germline V gene encodes CDR1 SGDLS and CDR2 YYNGEE. Deletions cut 3 bases from V and 1 base from J, with 16 bases between. CDR3 length: 16 amino acids. Here the CDR3 DNA reads TGTGCCAGCAGCGGAAAGCGATCGGTCGTTAACTATGGCTACACCTTC. Translated: CASSGKRSVVNYGYTF.

The rearrangement links TRBV5-1 to TRBJ1-2; D uncertain. Trimming removed 0 bases at V and 6 bases at J, with 9 bases between. From germline, CDR1 is SGHRS and CDR2 YFSETQ. This CDR3 region has 13 residues. In DNA, the CDR3 is TGCGCCAGCAGCTTGGCCGGACGGAATGGCTACACCTTC. It translates to CASSLAGRNGYTF.

The sample holds one count of this clone. The CDR3 loop reads CAISERAPYEAFF. The CDR3 coding sequence is TGTGCCATCAGTGAACGGGCCCCCTACGAAGCTTTCTTT. The rearrangement uses TRBV10-3 and TRBJ1-1; D not certain. CDR1 and CDR2 (germline): ENHRY, SYGVKD. Trimming stripped 3 bases from V and 8 bases from J, with 13 bases between. The CDR3 contains 13 residues.

The V gene is TRBV19, the J gene TRBJ1-3; perhaps TRBD1 as D (6 bases). V shed 5 bases and J shed 0 bases, with 14 bases lying between them. Germline V lookup: CDR1 LNHDA, CDR2 SQIVND (reference sequence). The CDR3 extends over 16 amino acids. DNA for the CDR3: TGTGCCAGTAGTGGATCGGGACAAGTCTCTGGAAACACCATATATTTT. Residues: CASSGSGQVSGNTIYF. Together with reference TRBV19 and TRBJ1-3, the CDR3 gives the full variable domain: DGGITQSPKYLFRKEGQNVTLSCEQNLNHDAMYWYRQDPGQGLRLIYYSQIVNDFQKGDIAEGYSVSREKKESFPLTVTSAQKNPTAFYLCASSGSGQVSGNTIYFGEGSWLTVV.

V usage is TRBV5-6 and J usage is TRBJ2-7; TRBD1 matches at 9 bases. V trimming: 0 bases; J trimming: 3 bases; junction bases outside the gene matches: 10. The CDR3 is 17 amino acids. Germline V gene data show CDR1 as SGHDT and CDR2 as YYEEEE. CDR3 nucleotide sequence: TGTGCCAGCAGCTTGGCGATGGGGACAGGGAGGGGCTACGAGCAGTACTTC. This codes for CASSLAMGTGRGYEQYF.

The rearrangement uses TRBV5-1 and TRBJ2-5; D is unresolved. CDR3 length: 14 residues. Germline CDR1 SGHRS, CDR2 YFSETQ. The V gene lost 0 bases and the J gene lost 2 bases, with 8 bases spanning the gap. The CDR3 is CASSLVDGQETQYF. In nucleotides, the CDR3 is TGCGCCAGCAGCTTGGTGGACGGGCAAGAGACCCAGTACTTC.

The chain carries TRBV19 and TRBJ2-3; D is possibly TRBD2 (7 bases). The CDR3 has 19 amino acids. V was trimmed by 8 bases and J by 0 bases, leaving 27 bases between them. Germline V gene sequence: CDR1 LNHDA, CDR2 SQIVND (reference sequence). CDR3 DNA: TGTGCCAGTCGCAGACGGGGGGCGGGCCGGGGAACTAGCACAGATACGCAGTATTTT. Protein sequence: CASRRRGAGRGTSTDTQYF.

This chain uses TRBV7-2 with TRBJ1-2; no reliable D call. The CDR3 is 14 amino acids. Trimming took off 5 bases at V and 2 bases at J, with 12 bases between the two ends. Germline V gene sequence: CDR1 SGHTA, CDR2 FQGNSA. CDR3 DNA sequence: TGTGCCAGCAGCCAGGCGACGGGGAACTATGGCTACACCTTC. Residues: CASSQATGNYGYTF.

The chain is built from TRBV29-1 and TRBJ1-1, with TRBD1 matching 10 bases. This CDR3 comprises 14 residues. The germline V gene has CDR1 SQVTM and CDR2 ANQGSEA. Losses at the gene ends were 6 bases for V and 0 bases for J; bases not matched to a gene: 4. CDR3 DNA: TGCAGCGTGATGGGACAGGGGATGAACACTGAAGCTTTCTTT. It yields the protein CSVMGQGMNTEAFF. Full variable domain (missing parts from reference TRBV29-1 and TRBJ1-1): SAVISQKPSRDICQRGTSLTIQCQVDSQVTMMFWYRQQPGQSLTLIATANQGSEATYESGFVIDKFPISRPNLTFSTLTVSNMSPEDSSIYLCSVMGQGMNTEAFFGQGTRLTVV.

The chain employs TRBV28 and TRBJ1-5; perhaps TRBD1 as D (6 bases). The CDR3 has 15 amino acids. The germline gives CDR1 MDHEN, CDR2 SYDVKM. Trimming cost V 6 bases and J 7 bases, with 19 bases left between them. The CDR3 DNA follows: TGTGCCAGCAGCAACCGGGACACCTCGTCGCAGCCCCAGCATTTT. This gives the protein CASSNRDTSSQPQHF.

The V gene is TRBV2, the J gene TRBJ2-2; D possibly matches TRBD1 or TRBD2 (5 bases each). The CDR3 runs 14 residues. Germline CDR1 SNHLY, CDR2 FYNNEI. The V gene lost 3 bases and the J gene lost 2 bases, with 7 bases spanning the gap. In DNA, the CDR3 is TGTGCCAGCAGTGAGGGGACCAACACCGGGGAGCTGTTTTTT. Encoded protein: CASSEGTNTGELFF.

The chain employs TRBV6-4 and TRBJ1-1; D is unresolved. Germline V gene sequence: CDR1 MRHNA, CDR2 SNTAGT. The CDR3 loop spans 13 amino acids. Trimming took 4 bases from V and 2 from J, leaving 8 bases between them. In nucleotides, the CDR3 is TGTGCCAGCAGTGCAACACAAAACACTGAAGCTTTCTTT. It translates to CASSATQNTEAFF.

The chain recombines TRBV6-4 with TRBJ1-6; D is ambiguous. V lost 4 bases and J lost 8, with 12 bases in between. Germline V lookup: CDR1 MRHNA, CDR2 SNTAGT. The CDR3 runs 14 residues. The CDR3 region has the DNA TGTGCCAGCAGTGCTGTAGGGAGGGATTCACCCCTCCACTTT. This encodes CASSAVGRDSPLHF.

This clone was observed a few times. V gene TRBV9 combines with J gene TRBJ1-1; TRBD1 might be the D (6 bases). This CDR3 has 13 amino acids. V was cut by 3 bases and J by 5 bases, with 11 bases left in between. Germline assignment: CDR1 SGDLS and CDR2 YYNGEE. In nucleotides, the CDR3 is TGTGCCAGCAGCGCCCAGGGGTCGACTGAAGCTTTCTTT. Translated, it gives CASSAQGSTEAFF.

The chain joins TRBV28 to TRBJ2-2; 10 bases align to TRBD2. The trim removed 2 bases at V and 3 bases at J, leaving 9 bases unmatched. The CDR3 length is 18 residues. The germline V gene has CDR1 MDHEN and CDR2 SYDVKM. CDR3 sequence (DNA): TGTGCCAGCAGTTTAATCCCTAGCGGGGGTGGGTACACCGGGGAGCTGTTTTTT. This translates into CASSLIPSGGGYTGELFF. The variable domain in full, with the rest retrieved from reference TRBV28 and TRBJ2-2, is DVKVTQSSRYLVKRTGEKVFLECVQDMDHENMFWYRQDPGLGLRLIYFSYDVKMKEKGDIPEGYSVSREKKERFSLILESASTNQTSMYLCASSLIPSGGGYTGELFFGEGSRLTVL.

The chain links TRBV5-4 to TRBJ1-2, with 7 bases matching TRBD1. CDR1 SGHNT and CDR2 YYREEE come from the germline V gene (reference sequence). The junction had 9 bases not matched to a gene; V was cut back by 4 bases and J by 3 bases. This CDR3 region has 15 residues. The CDR3 region has the DNA TGTGCCAGCAGCGTCGACAGGGAGTCCTACTATGGCTACACCTTC. Amino acid sequence: CASSVDRESYYGYTF.

V is TRBV29-1 and J is TRBJ1-2, with 7 bases matching TRBD1. CDR1 is SQVTM and CDR2 is ANQGSEA in the germline V gene. The CDR3 spans 14 residues. Trimming cost V 6 bases and J 7 bases; bases outside gene matches: 14. The CDR3 sequence is CSVLRDSSFGGYTF. CDR3 in DNA: TGCAGCGTACTACGGGACAGTTCCTTTGGTGGCTACACCTTC.

V and J are TRBV6-6 and TRBJ1-2, with a weak D call TRBD1 (6 bases). The CDR3 has 13 amino acids. The V gene lost 6 bases and the J gene lost 4 bases, with 12 bases spanning the gap. Germline lookup yields CDR1 MNHNY and CDR2 SVGAGI (reference sequence). CDR3 nucleotide sequence: TGTGCCAGCAGGAGTGGAGGGGGCTATGGCTACACCTTC. Amino acids: CASRSGGGYGYTF.

The chain employs TRBV5-4 and TRBJ2-2; D ambiguous. The CDR3 consists of 16 residues. Trimming removed 4 bases at V and 0 bases at J, with 13 bases between. Per the germline V gene, CDR1 is SGHNT and CDR2 is YYREEE (reference sequence). The CDR3, as DNA: TGTGCCAGCAGCGCGAACATAATTTCGAACACCGGGGAGCTGTTTTTT. Protein product: CASSANIISNTGELFF.

The rearrangement uses TRBV19 and TRBJ1-2, with TRBD1 as a possible D gene (6 bases). V was trimmed by 6 bases and J by 0 bases, leaving 11 bases between them. Germline V CDR1 and CDR2: LNHDA, SQIVND (reference sequence). This CDR3 spans 14 amino acids. CDR3 amino acids: CASSPQGSNYGYTF. The CDR3 DNA reads as TGTGCCAGTAGCCCACAGGGATCTAACTATGGCTACACCTTC. Based on the CDR3 plus reference TRBV19 and TRBJ1-2, the full variable domain is DGGITQSPKYLFRKEGQNVTLSCEQNLNHDAMYWYRQDPGQGLRLIYYSQIVNDFQKGDIAEGYSVSREKKESFPLTVTSAQKNPTAFYLCASSPQGSNYGYTFGSGTRLTVV.